The present T cell receptor (beta chain) was sequenced within a study of response to subunit inactivated influenza vaccine. TCRdb re-derived calls from the RT-PCR reads in MiXCR, one entry per CDR3 protein. The repertoire has about 190,000 distinct CDR3 sequences, about an eighth of them found once; the top ten carry about 25%. The germline gives CDR1 SGHTA, CDR2 FQGNSA. The CDR3 runs to 12 residues. Unmatched junction bases numbered 5, after V lost 4 bases and J lost 10 bases. The rearrangement uses TRBV7-2 and TRBJ2-3; 7 nucleotides agree with TRBD2. The specimen comprised CD8+ T cells sorted from PBMCs, sampled 4 to 6 days after vaccination. The clonotype was recovered from a man aged 50 to 59 who received an inactivated influenza vaccine. For the CDR3, the DNA is TGTGCCAGCAGCTCGACTAGCCCTCCGCAGTATTTT. It codes for CASSSTSPPQYF.